This T cell receptor beta chain was identified during a study of cytomegalovirus exposure and HLA in healthy donors. About this clone itself: Its antigen is undetermined.

The PCR was carried out with 60 Vbeta primers and 13 Jbeta primers. The table came from immunoSEQ multiplex PCR; TCRdb's copy has only in-frame clones and leaves some out. Among 150,000 to 200,000 clones, roughly 70% were seen once, and the ten largest hold roughly a tenth. This CDR3 spans 13 amino acids. The ends lost 3 bases at V and 8 bases at J; junction bases unmatched: 3. CDR1 SGHNT and CDR2 YENEEA come from the germline V gene. Points from the study as a whole: Other equally common chains were less clonally expanded than HLA-associated TCR beta chains, a later analysis showed. Donor immune exposure was known only as CMV serostatus.

The TCR originated in a man younger than 40 in good health and CMV-seropositive. This chain joins TRBV11-3 and TRBJ2-1; 8 bases are a match to TRBD2. The sequencing sample was made of PBMCs. CDR3 nucleotide sequence: TGTGCCAGCAGCTTCTCAGCGGGAGATGAGCAGTTCTTC. Encoded protein: CASSFSAGDEQFF. Supplemented by reference TRBV11-3 and TRBJ2-1, the full variable domain reads EAGVVQSPRYKIIEKKQPVAFWCNPISGHNTLYWYLQNLGQGPELLIRYENEEAVDDSQLPKDRFSAERLKGVDSTLKIQPAELGDSAVYLCASSFSAGDEQFFGPGTRLTVL.